The 8 T cell receptor beta chains presented below share a single source sample, sequenced in a study of blood T cells in healthy people across ages. Primed by a sample-barcoded 5' primer and a J-beta primer mix, a second PCR proceeded for about 6 to 11 cycles. TCRdb called the 5' RACE reads again in MiXCR, with one record for every CDR3 protein. This sample has 600,000 or so distinct CDR3 sequences, with about 30% found just once. The sample was blood. Receptor source: a woman of 80 years or more in good health.

This clonotype was seen repeatedly, ten times or more. This chain connects TRBV6-6 to TRBJ1-5; D call uncertain. V was shortened by 5 bases and J by 2 bases, with 10 bases between the two germline ends. The V gene's germline CDR1 is MNHNY and CDR2 SVGAGI (reference sequence). This CDR3 comprises 14 residues. The CDR3 is CASSTLSGNQPQHF. CDR3 nucleotides: TGTGCCAGCAGTACCCTCTCGGGCAATCAGCCCCAGCATTTT.

Remarks on this clonotype: This may be a read error: a much more frequent sequence differs by one nucleotide. The rearrangement uses TRBV27 and TRBJ2-1; 9 nucleotides match TRBD1. The germline gives CDR1 MNHEY, CDR2 SMNVEV (reference sequence). This CDR3 has 15 amino acids. J gave up 13 bases and V 5 bases, and 15 bases lay outside the gene matches. CDR3 sequence (DNA): TGTGCCAGCAGTCGGACTCACATGACAGGGGGGACCCAGTTCTTC. Its translation is CASSRTHMTGGTQFF.

This sequence joins TRBV15 and TRBJ2-5; D is possibly TRBD1 (6 bases). The germline CDR1 and CDR2 sequences are LNHNV and YYDKDF (reference sequence). Trimming pared 8 bases from V and 8 bases from J, leaving 18 bases between. CDR3 size: 13 residues. Here the CDR3 DNA reads TGTGCCACCTCCCGAGGGGGATTTGACACCCAGTACTTC. It codes for CATSRGGFDTQYF. The full variable domain, in which reference TRBV15 and TRBJ2-5 provide the parts outside the CDR3, is DAMVIQNPRYQVTQFGKPVTLSCSQTLNHNVMYWYQQKSSQAPKLLFHYYDKDFNNEADTPDNFQSRRPNTSFCFLDIRSPGLGDTAMYLCATSRGGFDTQYFGPGTRLLVL.

This clonotype was detected only once. At one of its ends the junction is not consistent with the germline gene, which may arise from a read error. This chain joins TRBV12-3 or TRBV12-4 and TRBJ2-3, with D perhaps assigned TRBD1 or TRBD2 (5 bases each). The CDR3 consists of 18 residues. The CDR3 nucleotides read TGTGCCTGCAGTTCAAGGCAGGGAGCTCTCTTCAGCACAGATACGCAGTATTTT. This gives the protein CACSSRQGALFSTDTQYF.

The V call is TRBV19, the J call TRBJ2-3; the match to TRBD2 covers 8 bases. V lost 7 bases to trimming and J lost 7 bases; unmatched junction nucleotides: 10. CDR3 size: 14 residues. Germline CDR1 and CDR2: LNHDA and SQIVND (reference sequence). The CDR3 DNA reads TGTGCCAGTACCCAGGGAACTAGCGGAAATACGCAGTATTTT. Translation: CASTQGTSGNTQYF.

This clonotype was recorded a few times. A read error may explain this, as a much larger clone is one base away. The chain carries TRBV25-1 and TRBJ2-1; no firm D call. This CDR3 has 13 amino acids. Germline CDR1 is MGHDK and CDR2 is SYGVNS. The CDR3: CASISKWQTERFF. The CDR3 bases are TGTGCCAGCATCTCCAAGTGGCAAACTGAGCGGTTCTTC.

Note on this clonotype: At one end the junction does not follow the germline gene, possibly because of a read error. The chain is built from TRBV29-1 and TRBJ2-5; 9 bases map to TRBD2. The length of the CDR3 is 14 residues. Germline lookup yields CDR1 SQVTM and CDR2 ANQGSEA. Here the CDR3 DNA reads TGCGGCGTCGACCTAGCGGGGATCTACAATGAGCAGTACTTC. This translates into CGVDLAGIYNEQYF. Filled out from reference TRBV29-1 and TRBJ2-5, the complete variable domain reads SAVISQKPSRDICQRGTSLTIQCQVDSQVTMMFWYRQQPGQSLTLIATANQGSEATYESGFVIDKFPISRPNLTFSTLTVSNMSPEDSSIYLCGVDLAGIYNEQYFGPGTRLLVL.

The rearrangement uses TRBV7-9 and TRBJ2-6; no firm D call. The germline V and J ends were trimmed by 1 base and 4 bases, with 8 bases remaining between them. Germline V gene lookup returns CDR1 SEHNR and CDR2 FQNEAQ (reference sequence). This CDR3 spans 15 amino acids. The CDR3 nucleotides are TGTGCCAGCAGCTTAGTCGGCAGGGGGGCCAACGTCCTGACTTTC. Translation: CASSLVGRGANVLTF.